These T cell receptor beta chains were read from a single sample in a study of T-cell memory formation after mild COVID-19. TCRdb redid the calling of the 5' RACE reads with MiXCR, one entry per CDR3 protein. The repertoire holds roughly 200,000 distinct CDR3 sequences, with 16% as singletons. Sequenced sample: PBMCs or a T cell subset sorted from them (not recorded which). These receptors all stem from an adult woman who had mild COVID-19 (a few samples of this study predate the infection). Cell type and time point are not known. Each CDR3 is given with its conserved first and last residue. D genes are given only for firm matches. The size of a clone is reported for some rows only, either as once, few or many, or as a class for expanded clones.

length,V,size,D,J,DNA,CDR3
14,TRBV12-3/TRBV12-4,few,-,TRBJ1-1,TGTGCCAGCATCGACGGGCGAATAAACACTGAAGCTTTCTTT,CASIDGRINTEAFF
13,TRBV20-1,few,-,TRBJ2-5,TGCAGTGCTACCCCAGGGGTTGGAGAGACCCAGTACTTC,CSATPGVGETQYF
17,TRBV29-1,-,TRBD1,TRBJ2-7,TGCAGCGTTGAAGGAAGTTCCGGGACAGGGCTCTCCTACGAGCAGTACTTC,CSVEGSSGTGLSYEQYF
17,TRBV18,few,-,TRBJ2-1,TGTGCCAGCTCACCTCAGACCGGGACGGATCCCTACAATGAGCAGTTCTTC,CASSPQTGTDPYNEQFF
13,TRBV5-1,-,-,TRBJ2-7,TGCGCCAGCAGCCGCCTGGATTTCTACGAGCAGTACTTC,CASSRLDFYEQYF
15,TRBV3-1,few,TRBD2,TRBJ2-1,TGTGCCAGCAGCCATAGCGGGGGGGCCCACAATGAGCAGTTCTTC,CASSHSGGAHNEQFF
14,TRBV7-2,-,TRBD1,TRBJ2-5,TGTGCCAGCAGCTGGGACAGGGCAGGAGAGACCCAGTACTTC,CASSWDRAGETQYF
14,TRBV11-2,-,TRBD2,TRBJ2-1,TGTGCCAGCAGGGACCTAGCGGAGAGGGATGAGCAGTTCTTC,CASRDLAERDEQFF
16,TRBV5-6,few,TRBD1,TRBJ2-7,TGTGCCAGCAGCCGAACGGGACAGGGGGCGGCCTACGAGCAGTACTTC,CASSRTGQGAAYEQYF
15,TRBV7-2,-,TRBD2,TRBJ2-1,TGTGCCAGCAGCTTAGCGGGAGGGCCCAGCAATGAGCAGTTCTTC,CASSLAGGPSNEQFF
14,TRBV6-6,-,-,TRBJ1-1,TGTGCCAGCAGATACGGGCAGGAGGGCACTGAAGCTTTCTTT,CASRYGQEGTEAFF
17,TRBV2,-,-,TRBJ2-1,TGTGCCAGCAGTGGTCCCAGGGGGGGCATGAGATACAATGAGCAGTTCTTC,CASSGPRGGMRYNEQFF
11,TRBV6-6,-,-,TRBJ1-2,TGTGCCAGCCGCGGAAACTATGGCTACACCTTC,CASRGNYGYTF
20,TRBV11-1,few,-,TRBJ2-3,TGTGCCAGCAGCTTAAGGACTGTCAGCAGAGCAGCTACTAGCACAGATACGCAGTATTTT,CASSLRTVSRAATSTDTQYF
14,TRBV5-1,many,-,TRBJ2-3,TGCGCCAGCAGCTTAGCGGCCCGCACAGATACGCAGTATTTT,CASSLAARTDTQYF
16,TRBV7-6,few,-,TRBJ2-3,TGTGCCAGCAGCCCCCGCAGTAACGGTCAGGCAGATACGCAGTATTTT,CASSPRSNGQADTQYF
13,TRBV3-1,few,TRBD1,TRBJ2-7,TGTGCCAGCAGCCATACGGACAGGGGCGTACAGTACTTC,CASSHTDRGVQYF
16,TRBV10-3,-,TRBD1,TRBJ2-7,TGTGCCATCAGTGAGAGCGGGACAGGGGGCGCATACGAGCAGTACTTC,CAISESGTGGAYEQYF
14,TRBV6-5,few,TRBD1,TRBJ2-7,TGTGCCAGCTGGGACAGGGGGGTTTCCTACGAGCAGTACTTC,CASWDRGVSYEQYF
16,TRBV2,few,TRBD1,TRBJ2-7,TGTGCCAGCAGTCATCTGGGACAGGGTCCCTCCTACGAGCAGTACTTC,CASSHLGQGPSYEQYF
15,TRBV20-1,once,-,TRBJ2-7,TGCAGTGCTAGGGACCAAAAGACCCTCGCGGTTGAGCAGTACTTC,CSARDQKTLAVEQYF
16,TRBV5-1,few,TRBD1,TRBJ2-7,TGCGCCAGCAGCCTGGGTGGGACAGTGAGCTCCTACGAGCAGTACTTC,CASSLGGTVSSYEQYF
16,TRBV3-1,-,TRBD2,TRBJ2-1,TGTGCCAGCCAATCTGGGGGGGGAGGAGCCTACAATGAGCAGTTCTTC,CASQSGGGGAYNEQFF
12,TRBV11-1,-,TRBD2,TRBJ2-5,TGTGCCAGCAGCTTACTGGCGGGGGCCCAGTACTTC,CASSLLAGAQYF
10,TRBV30,few,-,TRBJ1-1,TGTGCCTGGCGACACGTGGATGCTTTCTTT,CAWRHVDAFF
15,TRBV4-2,-,TRBD2,TRBJ2-2,TGTGCCAGCAGAGGAGCGGGGGGGAACACCGGGGAGCTGTTTTTT,CASRGAGGNTGELFF
16,TRBV19,-,-,TRBJ1-2,TGTGCCAGTAGTATTGGAAGACAGATACTTAACTATGGCTACACCTTC,CASSIGRQILNYGYTF
15,TRBV6-6,few,-,TRBJ2-3,TGTGCCAGCAGTGACCGATCATCTCTAGGAGATACGCAGTATTTT,CASSDRSSLGDTQYF
13,TRBV10-3,-,TRBD2,TRBJ2-7,TGTGCCACGGGACTAGCGGGGTCCTACGAGCAGTACTTC,CATGLAGSYEQYF
14,TRBV7-3,-,TRBD1,TRBJ1-2,TGTGCCAGCAGCTTTTCCGGGACAGGGGATGGCTACACCTTC,CASSFSGTGDGYTF
15,TRBV7-2,-,-,TRBJ2-2,TGTGCCAGCAGCTATAGAGCAGGGGCCACCGGGGAGCTGTTTTTT,CASSYRAGATGELFF
13,TRBV5-1,-,-,TRBJ1-4,TGCGCCAGCAGCCACGGGGGTAATGAAAAACTGTTTTTT,CASSHGGNEKLFF
14,TRBV7-2,-,-,TRBJ2-1,TGTGCCAGCACCCTAGACCCGATCTACAATGAGCAGTTCTTC,CASTLDPIYNEQFF
14,TRBV5-5,many,-,TRBJ2-2,TGTGCCAGCAGCTTGGGACAGTACACCGGGGAGCTGTTTTTT,CASSLGQYTGELFF
14,TRBV5-1,-,-,TRBJ1-1,TGCGCCAGCAGGCCAGCCCAGGGGAACACTGAAGCTTTCTTT,CASRPAQGNTEAFF
15,TRBV6-6,few,TRBD1,TRBJ1-2,TGTGCCAGCAGTTACAAAACAGGGGGGGACTATGGCTACACCTTC,CASSYKTGGDYGYTF
16,TRBV20-1,many,TRBD2,TRBJ2-3,TGCAGTGCTAGCTCCGGGACTAGCGGGCCCACAGATACGCAGTATTTT,CSASSGTSGPTDTQYF
13,TRBV20-1,many,-,TRBJ2-7,TGCAGTGCCCAGGACACAGACCTCTACGAGCAGTACTTC,CSAQDTDLYEQYF
16,TRBV5-1,few,TRBD1,TRBJ2-2,TGCGCCAGCAGCTTGACTACAGGGGCGAACACCGGGGAGCTGTTTTTT,CASSLTTGANTGELFF
15,TRBV3-1,few,TRBD1,TRBJ1-5,TGTGCCAGCAGCACAGGACAGGGTAGCAATCAGCCCCAGCATTTT,CASSTGQGSNQPQHF
14,TRBV10-3,-,-,TRBJ2-4,TGTGCCACTAGACAGGATCTAGCCAAAAACATTCAGTACTTC,CATRQDLAKNIQYF
14,TRBV7-2,few,-,TRBJ2-3,TGTGCCAGCAGCTTAGGGCTCTACACAGATACGCAGTATTTT,CASSLGLYTDTQYF